These T cell receptor beta chains were read from a single sample in a study of blood T cell repertoires in COVID-19. Libraries were prepared by immunoSEQ multiplex PCR; TCRdb keeps only in-frame clonotypes and omits some of them. The table has 150,000 to 200,000 clones, 70% to 85% seen once. The specimen was PBMCs or T cells enriched from blood (not recorded which). The origin of the receptors is a woman between 50 and 59 years old who had recovered from COVID-19. The CDR3 runs from the conserved cysteine through the conserved F or W. Fields, in order: clone size, V gene, J gene, D gene, CDR3 DNA, CDR3 protein. D genes are given only for firm matches. The size entry is marked missing in some rows and otherwise reads once, few, many or a size class.

>few|TRBV5-1|TRBJ2-3|NA
TGCGCCAGCAAGGCGGGAAGCACAGATACGCAGTATTTT
CASKAGSTDTQYF
>NA|TRBV6-5|TRBJ1-4|TRBD1
TGTGCCAGCAGGCCCAGACAGGGGGTTAATGAAAAACTGTTTTTT
CASRPRQGVNEKLFF
>NA|TRBV18|TRBJ1-3|TRBD1
TGTGCCAGCTCACCACGAACAGGGGACACTGGAAACACCATATATTTT
CASSPRTGDTGNTIYF
>NA|TRBV7-2|TRBJ2-1|TRBD2
TGTGCCAGCAGCTTTGGCGGGAGTAGGCACAATGAGCAGTTCTTC
CASSFGGSRHNEQFF
>NA|TRBV28|TRBJ1-2|TRBD1
TGTGCCATCAGGGACAGGAACGTCCTCCGTGGCTACACCTTC
CAIRDRNVLRGYTF
>NA|TRBV7-9|TRBJ1-2|TRBD1
TGTGCCTGTATGAGGGACAGGGGGGCTTATGGCTACACCTTC
CACMRDRGAYGYTF
>NA|TRBV7-9|TRBJ2-7|TRBD1
TGTGCCAGCAGCCGCAGGGGGCTCCCCCCCGGGGGAAACGAGCAGTACTTC
CASSRRGLPPGGNEQYF
>few|TRBV30|TRBJ1-6|TRBD1
TGTGCCTGGAGTGTAGCAGGGGGATTACGGAATTCACCCCTCCACTTT
CAWSVAGGLRNSPLHF
>NA|TRBV7-2|TRBJ1-6|NA
TGTGCCAGCAGCTCCCTAGGCCCCCGGGAGTCACCCCTCCACTTT
CASSSLGPRESPLHF
>NA|TRBV7-9|TRBJ1-5|TRBD1
TGTGCCAGCAGCGGGACAGGGAATCAGCCCCAGCATTTT
CASSGTGNQPQHF
>NA|TRBV2|TRBJ1-6|TRBD1
TGTGCCAGTACAGGGGTTTTGAATTCACCCCTCCACTTT
CASTGVLNSPLHF
>NA|TRBV6-2/TRBV6-3|TRBJ2-7|NA
TGTGCCAGCAGTTCTGGGTCGGGGTACGAGCAGTACTTC
CASSSGSGYEQYF
>NA|TRBV11-2|TRBJ2-1|NA
TGTGCCAGCAGCCCCGGAGGGGGGGGCTGGGGCAATGAGCAGTTCTTC
CASSPGGGGWGNEQFF
>NA|TRBV4-2|TRBJ2-3|TRBD2
TGTGCCAGCAGCCAAGCCACAGCGGGAGGCAGGGATACGCAGTATTTT
CASSQATAGGRDTQYF
>NA|TRBV9|TRBJ2-1|NA
TGTGCCAGCAGCGTAGGTGAGACACCAAACTACAATGAGCAGTTCTTC
CASSVGETPNYNEQFF
>NA|TRBV27|TRBJ2-2|TRBD1
TGTGCCAGCAGCCTGACAGGGAAAACCGGGGAGCTGTTTTTT
CASSLTGKTGELFF
>NA|TRBV5-1|TRBJ2-7|TRBD2
TGCGCCAGCAGCTTGGGGGTATCTAGCGGAGCCTACGAGCAGTACTTC
CASSLGVSSGAYEQYF
>NA|TRBV7-6|TRBJ2-1|NA
TGTGCCAGCCCCCCGAGCAAGACAAGGTCCTACAATGAGCAGTTCTTC
CASPPSKTRSYNEQFF
>NA|TRBV28|TRBJ1-5|TRBD1
TGTGCCAGCAGGGACAGGGCTAATCAGCCCCAGCATTTT
CASRDRANQPQHF
>NA|TRBV2|TRBJ2-1|TRBD2
TGTGCCAGCAGCATTAGCGGGAGTAGTAGCAATGAGCAGTTCTTC
CASSISGSSSNEQFF
>NA|TRBV15|TRBJ1-6|NA
TGTGCCACCAGCAGAGTTCAGGGTGGGCGTTCACCCCTCCACTTT
CATSRVQGGRSPLHF
>NA|TRBV2|TRBJ2-7|TRBD2
TGTGCCAGCAAAACCACTGGGACTAGCGGGATGGCAGACGACGAGCAGTACTTC
CASKTTGTSGMADDEQYF
>NA|TRBV7-8|TRBJ2-7|NA
TGTGCCAGCAGCTTAGTCAGGGGGGCCTACGAGCAGTACTTC
CASSLVRGAYEQYF
>NA|TRBV11-2|TRBJ2-7|TRBD1
TGTGCCAGCAGGAGACTGACAGGGATTAGCTCCTACGAGCAGTACTTC
CASRRLTGISSYEQYF
>NA|TRBV5-1|TRBJ1-1|TRBD1
TGCGCCAGCAGCTTGTGGACAGGGGGCGGGACTGAAGCTTTCTTT
CASSLWTGGGTEAFF
>NA|TRBV29-1|TRBJ2-5|TRBD2
TGCAGCGTTTACTCGGGACTAGCGGTAGAGACCCAGTACTTC
CSVYSGLAVETQYF
>NA|TRBV19|TRBJ1-2|NA
TGTGCCAGTAGTGTGGGACTTTACTATGGCTACACCTTC
CASSVGLYYGYTF
>few|TRBV7-8|TRBJ2-1|TRBD2
TGTGCCAGCAGCTATGGAACGGGAGGGAGCAATGAGCAGTTCTTC
CASSYGTGGSNEQFF
>NA|TRBV14|TRBJ1-1|NA
TGTGCCAGCAGCCAAGATCACGGGGGCACTGAAGCTTTCTTT
CASSQDHGGTEAFF
>NA|TRBV9|TRBJ2-7|TRBD2
TGTGCCAGCAGCGTCGGGACTAGCGGGAGTGGCGAGCAGTACTTC
CASSVGTSGSGEQYF
>once|TRBV29-1|TRBJ2-1|NA
TGCAGCGTTGTGCCCCCAACGTCAGGGGTATACAATGAGCAGTTCTTC
CSVVPPTSGVYNEQFF
>once|TRBV28|TRBJ2-7|TRBD1
TGTGCCAGCAGTCCAGGGGGCAGCTACGAGCAGTACTTC
CASSPGGSYEQYF
>NA|TRBV7-9|TRBJ2-1|TRBD2
TGTGCCAGCAGCTTGTTACTAGCGGGATACAATGAGCAGTTCTTC
CASSLLLAGYNEQFF
>NA|TRBV14|TRBJ2-7|NA
TGTGCCAGCAGCCGGCTAGGAGTCTCGGAACGCGGCTACGAGCAGTACTTC
CASSRLGVSERGYEQYF
>few|TRBV7-9|TRBJ2-3|TRBD2
TGTGCCAGCAGCTTAAGCGGGACGGGGGTGTTGGATACGCAGTATTTT
CASSLSGTGVLDTQYF
>NA|TRBV5-1|TRBJ2-3|NA
TGCGCCAGCAGCTTGCGCGCGGACTACACAGATACGCAGTATTTT
CASSLRADYTDTQYF
>NA|TRBV29-1|TRBJ1-2|TRBD1
TGCAGCGTTGACCCAGGGGGAGGCTATGGCTACACCTTC
CSVDPGGGYGYTF
>NA|TRBV7-8|TRBJ2-3|NA
TGTGCCAGCAGCTCCCTTGGGCGGACATCGTCAGATACGCAGTATTTT
CASSSLGRTSSDTQYF
>NA|TRBV28|TRBJ1-2|NA
TGTGCCAGCATTCCAGGGCAAGGTGGCTACACCTTC
CASIPGQGGYTF
>few|TRBV5-1|TRBJ2-2|NA
TGCGCCAGCACCCCTAGACCCACCGGGGAGCTGTTTTTT
CASTPRPTGELFF
>NA|TRBV5-6|TRBJ1-2|NA
TGTGCCAGCAGCTTGGGGCAGATGCCCCCGAACTATGGCTACACCTTC
CASSLGQMPPNYGYTF
>NA|TRBV5-4|TRBJ2-3|TRBD2
TGTGCCAGCAGCTTCGGCGGGAGAGGCACAGATACGCAGTATTTT
CASSFGGRGTDTQYF
>NA|TRBV4-1|TRBJ2-1|TRBD1
TGCGCCAGCAGCCCAGGTTACAGGACAGGGCCCCCACGGGATGAGCAGTTCTTC
CASSPGYRTGPPRDEQFF
>NA|TRBV5-1|TRBJ1-1|NA
TGCGCCAGCAACCAGGGCCTGAACACTGAAGCTTTCTTT
CASNQGLNTEAFF
>NA|TRBV4-1|TRBJ2-5|NA
TGCGCCAGCAGCCAAGACGAGAGTGGTGGTCAGGGGGAGACCCAGTACTTC
CASSQDESGGQGETQYF
>NA|TRBV6-4|TRBJ2-2|NA
TGTGCCAGCAGTGTGGACAGGAACACCGGGGAGCTGTTTTTT
CASSVDRNTGELFF
>NA|TRBV6-5|TRBJ1-5|NA
TGTGCCAGCAGCTTAACCCTATATCAGCCCCAGCATTTT
CASSLTLYQPQHF
>few|TRBV9|TRBJ2-3|NA
TGTGCCAGCAACGCCGCGGGATCTGAATCAGATACGCAGTATTTT
CASNAAGSESDTQYF
>NA|TRBV28|TRBJ2-5|TRBD2
TGTGCCAGCACCGGGAGGGAGACCCAGTACTTC
CASTGRETQYF
>NA|TRBV5-4|TRBJ2-5|NA
TGTGCCAGCAGCTTGCACGATTATCAGGAGACCCAGTACTTC
CASSLHDYQETQYF
>few|TRBV6-1|TRBJ2-3|TRBD1
TGTGCCAGCAGTGAACTCCCAGGGACAGGGGTTCGCACAGATACGCAGTATTTT
CASSELPGTGVRTDTQYF
>NA|TRBV5-4|TRBJ2-5|TRBD2
TGTGCCAGCAGCTTGGCCTGGGGACTAGCGAAAGAGACCCAGTACTTC
CASSLAWGLAKETQYF
>NA|TRBV10-3|TRBJ2-3|NA
TGTGCCATCGCCGGAGAGAGCACAGATACGCAGTATTTT
CAIAGESTDTQYF
>NA|TRBV5-6|TRBJ1-1|NA
TGTGCCAGCAGCTTGGTAGGGGTCCCTGAAGCTTTCTTT
CASSLVGVPEAFF
>NA|TRBV18|TRBJ1-2|TRBD1
TGTGCCAGCTCACCGGTACAGGGGGCCCCAATTTATGGCTACACCTTC
CASSPVQGAPIYGYTF
>NA|TRBV30|TRBJ2-7|NA
TGTGCCTGGAGTGTTTCTCACAACGAGCAGTACTTC
CAWSVSHNEQYF
>few|TRBV9|TRBJ1-2|TRBD1
TGTGCCAGCAGCGTGCAAGAGACAGGGGGCTATAACTATGGCTACACCTTC
CASSVQETGGYNYGYTF
>NA|TRBV20-1|TRBJ2-7|TRBD2
TGCAGTGCTAGTGCGCCTAGCGGGAGGGGGAGCGAGCAGTACTTC
CSASAPSGRGSEQYF
>NA|TRBV27|TRBJ2-7|TRBD1
TGTGCCAGCAGTTTGAGGCAGGGGGTTGTGGGCTACGAGCAGTACTTC
CASSLRQGVVGYEQYF
>NA|TRBV6-5|TRBJ1-6|TRBD1
TGTGCCAGCAGTTACCGGACAGGGGGGAATTCACCCCTCCACTTT
CASSYRTGGNSPLHF